The 20 T cell receptor beta chains below come from one sample, sequenced in a study of cytomegalovirus exposure and HLA in healthy donors. The PCR contained 60 Vbeta and 13 Jbeta primers. Profiling relied on immunoSEQ multiplex PCR, and the TCRdb table lists in-frame clones only, not all of them. The table includes roughly 73,000 clones, 84% detected once. The sample consisted of PBMCs. These TCRs come from a woman aged 45-65 years in good health and CMV-seronegative.

The chain couples TRBV2 to TRBJ1-1; no clear D gene. V lost 1 base to trimming and J lost 4 bases, with 10 bases between them. Germline lookup yields CDR1 SNHLY and CDR2 FYNNEI. This CDR3 contains 14 residues. In nucleotides, the CDR3 is TGTGCCAGCAGTGAAGAATTGAGGGCCACTGAAGCTTTCTTT. Translated: CASSEELRATEAFF.

This clone was counted once. This chain joins TRBV28 and TRBJ1-5; D might be TRBD1 (5 bases). V dropped 6 bases and J dropped 4 bases, with 13 bases sitting between them. The length of the CDR3 is 14 residues. Germline-derived CDR1 and CDR2 are MDHEN and SYDVKM. CDR3 in amino acids: CASSPVRGNQPQHF. DNA for the CDR3: TGTGCCAGCAGCCCAGTCCGGGGGAATCAGCCCCAGCATTTT.

V gene TRBV11-2 combines with J gene TRBJ1-1, with no clear D. The germline V gene encodes CDR1 SGHAT and CDR2 FQNNGV. V was trimmed by 0 bases and J by 1 base, leaving 3 bases between them. CDR3 length equals 13 residues. The CDR3 is CASSLDRNTEAFF. Written as DNA, the CDR3 is TGTGCCAGCAGCTTAGACAGGAACACTGAAGCTTTCTTT. The entire variable domain, with the rest obtained from reference TRBV11-2 and TRBJ1-1, is as follows: EAGVAQSPRYKIIEKRQSVAFWCNPISGHATLYWYQQILGQGPKLLIQFQNNGVVDDSQLPKDRFSAERLKGVDSTLKIQPAKLEDSAVYLCASSLDRNTEAFFGQGTRLTVV.

The chain recombines TRBV18 with TRBJ2-1; D gene ambiguous. The CDR3 spans 15 residues. Trimming took off 2 bases at V and 4 bases at J, with 12 bases between the two ends. Germline CDR1 is KGHSH and CDR2 is LQKENI. This CDR3 is CASSPGQKRYNEQFF. The CDR3, as DNA: TGTGCCAGCTCACCAGGCCAGAAGAGGTACAATGAGCAGTTCTTC.

This chain uses TRBV4-2 with TRBJ1-2; the D is unclear. The CDR3 totals 14 residues. With 0 bases removed from V and 9 bases from J, the gap between germline ends came to 14 bases. Per germline, CDR1 LGHNA and CDR2 YNFKEQ. CDR3 DNA: TGTGCCAGCAGCCAAGAAAGCGCCGGTTTCCGCTACACCTTC. Its protein product is CASSQESAGFRYTF.

This clone was observed a few times. The V and J genes are TRBV7-8 and TRBJ2-5; TRBD2 agrees at 11 bases. The CDR3 totals 16 residues. The J segment lost 2 bases and the V segment lost 1 base, leaving 3 bases of the junction unmatched. Germline CDR1 is SGHVS and CDR2 is FQNEAQ. This CDR3 reads CASSLEIAGGQETQYF. The DNA for the CDR3 is TGTGCCAGCAGCTTAGAAATAGCGGGGGGGCAAGAGACCCAGTACTTC. Complete variable domain (other parts from reference TRBV7-8 and TRBJ2-5): GAGVSQSPRYKVAKRGQDVALRCDPISGHVSLFWYQQALGQGPEFLTYFQNEAQLDKSGLPSDRFFAERPEGSVSTLKIQRTQQEDSAVYLCASSLEIAGGQETQYFGPGTRLLVL.

The gene calls are TRBV2 and TRBJ2-5; D remains ambiguous. Per the germline V gene, CDR1 is SNHLY and CDR2 is FYNNEI. The V end was cut by 3 bases, the J end by 0 bases, with 14 bases between. The CDR3 is 16 residues long. The CDR3 is CASSDRGELYQETQYF. The CDR3 nucleotides read TGTGCCAGCAGTGACCGAGGAGAGCTGTACCAAGAGACCCAGTACTTC.

The V call is TRBV27, the J call TRBJ1-5, with 7 bases matching TRBD1. The germline V gene encodes CDR1 MNHEY and CDR2 SMNVEV (reference sequence). V was pared by 1 base and J by 7 bases, with 10 bases of the junction left unmatched. This CDR3 has 16 residues. The CDR3 sequence: CASSLYPTGPHQPQHF. The DNA of the CDR3 is TGTGCCAGCAGTTTATACCCGACAGGGCCCCACCAGCCCCAGCATTTT.

The J gene is TRBJ1-3, the V gene TRBV9, with D perhaps TRBD1 (5 bases). Germline values: CDR1 SGDLS, CDR2 YYNGEE. The CDR3 consists of 13 residues. Trimming took 7 bases from V and 0 from J, leaving 8 bases between them. This CDR3 is CASSQGSGNTIYF. The DNA of the CDR3 is TGTGCCAGCTCGCAGGGCTCTGGAAACACCATATATTTT.

This sequence joins TRBV5-6 and TRBJ1-5; tentative D call: TRBD1 (6 bases). V lost 5 bases and J lost 5, with 23 bases in between. The CDR3 length is 17 residues. CDR1 is SGHDT and CDR2 is YYEEEE in the germline V gene. The CDR3 loop reads CASSPKGGPEWDQPQHF. CDR3 DNA: TGTGCCAGCAGTCCGAAGGGGGGGCCGGAGTGGGATCAGCCCCAGCATTTT.

The V gene is TRBV15, the J gene TRBJ1-3, with D possibly TRBD1 on 5 matching bases. CDR3 size: 14 residues. The V gene's germline CDR1 is LNHNV and CDR2 YYDKDF (reference sequence). Trimming removed 9 bases from V and 1 base from J, with 13 bases in between. The CDR3 DNA is TGTGCCACAGAAACTCCAGGGTCTGGAAACACCATATATTTT. This translates into CATETPGSGNTIYF.

This chain joins TRBV10-1 and TRBJ1-1; the D gene is possibly TRBD1 (6 bases). The CDR3 is 13 residues long. Germline CDR1 is WNHNN and CDR2 is SYGVQD (reference sequence). Trimming removed 8 bases from V and 1 base from J, with 11 bases in between. CDR3 sequence: CASSVDRNTEAFF. The CDR3 DNA reads TGCGCCAGCTCAGTGGACAGGAACACTGAAGCTTTCTTT.

The V call is TRBV5-1, the J call TRBJ2-4, with TRBD1 matching 7 bases. The CDR3 is made up of 15 amino acids. Germline assignment: CDR1 SGHRS and CDR2 YFSETQ. V shed 4 bases, J shed 7 bases, and the junction held 11 bases outside the gene matches. CDR3 coding DNA: TGCGCCAGCAGCGCCGGGACAGAGAAGGGGAACATTCAGTACTTC. This encodes CASSAGTEKGNIQYF.

Details on this clone: Other nucleotide sequences from this sample produce the same CDR3. J is TRBJ1-2 and V is TRBV27, with D tentatively TRBD1 (5 bases). The CDR3 consists of 13 residues. V was cut by 3 bases and J by 4 bases, with 9 bases left in between. Germline CDR1 is MNHEY and CDR2 is SMNVEV (reference sequence). CDR3 DNA sequence: TGTGCCAGCAGTTTGGCAGGGTCCTATGGCTACACCTTC. It encodes CASSLAGSYGYTF.

This clone appeared a single time. The chain joins TRBV2 to TRBJ2-5; no reliable D call. V was pared by 6 bases and J by 5 bases, with 10 bases between. Germline V lookup: CDR1 SNHLY, CDR2 FYNNEI. The CDR3 loop spans 12 amino acids. The CDR3 region is CASRPLGETQYF. The CDR3 nucleotides read TGTGCCAGCAGACCCTTGGGCGAGACCCAGTACTTC.

The V gene is TRBV7-9, the J gene TRBJ1-1; D may be TRBD1 (6 bases). This CDR3 spans 13 amino acids. The germline V gene encodes CDR1 SEHNR and CDR2 FQNEAQ (reference sequence). Deletions cut 7 bases from V and 1 base from J, with 10 bases between. In nucleotides, the CDR3 is TGTGCCAGCAACCGAGGGGGGAACACTGAAGCTTTCTTT. Translation gives CASNRGGNTEAFF.

The V and J genes are TRBV5-1 and TRBJ1-2, with 8 bases aligning to TRBD1. Germline V gene sequence: CDR1 SGHRS, CDR2 YFSETQ. V dropped 0 bases and J dropped 10; count of bases not matched to a gene: 5. The CDR3 spans 13 residues. The DNA for the CDR3 is TGCGCCAGCAGCTTGGTAGGACAGGGATCCTACACCTTC. Its translation is CASSLVGQGSYTF.

The chain employs TRBV5-4 and TRBJ1-3; weak D call: TRBD1 (5 bases). Trimming pared 0 bases from V and 4 bases from J, leaving 8 bases between. Germline V gives CDR1 SGHNT, CDR2 YYREEE (reference sequence). The CDR3 totals 14 residues. Here the CDR3 reads CASSLGQGGNTIYF. The CDR3 DNA is TGTGCCAGCAGCTTGGGCCAGGGCGGAAACACCATATATTTT.

In the case of this clone: One end of the junction varies from germline; a read error may be responsible. CDR3: CSVRTGTQGPSYDQYF. CDR3 nucleotides: TGCAGCGTCAGGACAGGTACACAGGGACCTAGCTACGATCAGTACTTC. The V call is TRBV29-1, the J call TRBJ2-7; 7 bases agree with TRBD1. CDR1 SQVTM and CDR2 ANQGSEA come from the germline V gene. This CDR3 is built from 16 residues.

This clone was seen more than once but under ten times. J is TRBJ2-3 and V is TRBV9; D might be TRBD2 (6 bases). The V gene lost 7 bases and the J gene lost 1 base, with 13 bases spanning the gap. The CDR3 consists of 14 residues. Germline lookup yields CDR1 SGDLS and CDR2 YYNGEE. The CDR3, as DNA: TGTGCCAGCCAAGGGGACTCTCGCACAGATACGCAGTATTTT. It translates to CASQGDSRTDTQYF.